Presented here are 17 T cell receptor beta chains from one specimen sequenced in a study of T cells in Graves' hyperthyroidism and ophthalmopathy. Researchers took RNA transcripts and amplified the TCR beta CDR3 regions from them. An initial round of RT-PCR targeting the TCR CDR3 relied on the HTBI primer set. In TCRdb, the multiplex PCR reads were re-called with MiXCR into one record per CDR3 protein. The sample has hundreds of thousands of distinct CDR3 sequences; roughly 45% are singletons. Sequencing was carried out using peripheral blood or thyroid tissue (not recorded which). These receptor sequences come from an adult man with Graves' disease, either hyperthyroidism or ophthalmopathy (not recorded which).

This clonotype was seen a handful of times. The chain has TRBV20-1 and TRBJ1-1; 7 bases align to TRBD1. The CDR3 is 16 residues long. Looked up from germline, CDR1 is DFQATT and CDR2 is SNEGSKA (reference sequence). The J segment lost 6 bases and the V segment lost 3 bases, leaving 16 bases of the junction unmatched. CDR3 sequence: CSASDREFLSKSEAFF. The CDR3 coding sequence is TGCAGTGCTAGCGACAGGGAATTTTTGAGTAAGTCTGAAGCTTTCTTT.

V and J are TRBV12-3 or TRBV12-4 and TRBJ1-5, with TRBD1 identical over 8 bases. The CDR3 has 14 amino acids. With 6 bases clipped from V and 11 bases from J, the junction kept 12 bases outside the gene matches. The CDR3 spells CASSTPDREETQHF. CDR3 in DNA: TGTGCCAGCAGCACCCCGGACAGGGAAGAGACCCAGCATTTT.

This clonotype was recorded at least ten times. J is TRBJ1-1 and V is TRBV7-9; D not resolved. From germline, CDR1 is SEHNR and CDR2 FQNEAQ (reference sequence). The CDR3 loop spans 13 amino acids. V dropped 7 bases and J dropped 1 base, with 10 bases sitting between them. DNA for the CDR3: TGTGCCAGCACTCCCCATCCGAACACTGAAGCTTTCTTT. Amino acid sequence: CASTPHPNTEAFF.

This chain connects TRBV6-1 to TRBJ1-2, with D hard to call. Germline-derived CDR1 and CDR2 are MNHNS and SASEGT. The CDR3 runs 15 residues. Trimming removed 3 bases from V and 4 bases from J, with 15 bases in between. CDR3 protein: CASSDLSTRSYGYTF. CDR3 nucleotide sequence: TGTGCCAGCAGTGATTTGTCTACCAGGAGCTATGGCTACACCTTC.

This clonotype was seen more than once but under ten times. The chain links TRBV7-9 to TRBJ2-7; TRBD2 is a possible D gene (6 bases). Germline-derived CDR1 and CDR2 are SEHNR and FQNEAQ (reference sequence). V was clipped by 5 bases and J by 0 bases, with 17 bases between them. The CDR3 sequence is 16 residues long. The DNA for the CDR3 is TGTGCCAGCAGCCCCCAGGGCGGGGTGGGCTCCTACGAGCAGTACTTC. Translation gives CASSPQGGVGSYEQYF.

This chain connects TRBV20-1 to TRBJ1-1; the match to TRBD1 covers 7 bases. CDR1 is DFQATT, CDR2 SNEGSKA, per germline (reference sequence). The CDR3 contains 13 residues. V was pared by 6 bases and J by 5 bases, with 9 bases of the junction left unmatched. As DNA, the CDR3 is TGCAGTGCCGACAGGGAGGTGGTGACTGAAGCTTTCTTT. Amino acid sequence: CSADREVVTEAFF.

The V and J genes are TRBV29-1 and TRBJ2-5; a weak D match, TRBD1 (5 bases). V gave up 8 bases and J gave up 5 bases, with 24 bases separating them. Germline V CDR1 and CDR2: SQVTM, ANQGSEA. There are 15 residues in the CDR3. CDR3: CSSLPSGLRRETQYF. As DNA, the CDR3 is TGCAGCTCGCTACCCTCAGGGTTGCGCAGGGAGACCCAGTACTTC.

The CDR3 DNA reads TGTGCCAGCAGCCCTCTCAGGGGAAATCAGCCCCAGCATTTT. Translation gives CASSPLRGNQPQHF. The chain employs TRBV12-3 or TRBV12-4 and TRBJ1-5, with TRBD1 as a possible D gene (6 bases). The CDR3 totals 14 residues. V lost 6 bases to trimming and J lost 4 bases, with 13 bases between them.

This clonotype was seen a few times. The V and J genes are TRBV6-5 and TRBJ2-7, with TRBD1 identical over 7 bases. The CDR3 has 16 residues. CDR1 MNHEY and CDR2 SVGAGI come from the germline V gene. V lost 2 bases to trimming and J lost 3 bases; unmatched junction nucleotides: 10. CDR3 protein: CASSYGIPGQYYEQYF. Written as DNA, the CDR3 is TGTGCCAGCAGTTACGGTATACCGGGACAGTACTACGAGCAGTACTTC.

The rearrangement links TRBV10-3 to TRBJ2-5, with D perhaps TRBD1 (5 bases). The CDR3 runs 13 residues. Trimming took off 5 bases at V and 3 bases at J, with 10 bases between the two ends. Germline-derived CDR1 and CDR2 are ENHRY and SYGVKD. The CDR3, as DNA: TGTGCCATCAGTTTAGCCAGGGAAGAGACCCAGTACTTC. As protein: CAISLAREETQYF.

The chain recombines TRBV7-9 with TRBJ2-2, with a tentative D call TRBD1 (6 bases). The CDR3 totals 15 residues. Germline assignment: CDR1 SEHNR and CDR2 FQNEAQ (reference sequence). V lost 4 bases and J 3 bases, leaving 12 bases between the germline ends. The CDR3 nucleotides are TGTGCCAGCAGCTGGAAGGGGGTCGACACCGGGGAGCTGTTTTTT. The encoded protein is CASSWKGVDTGELFF.

In regard to this clonotype: At one end, the junction sequence differs from germline, possibly due to a read error. V and J are TRBV14 and TRBJ2-6; weak D call: TRBD1 (7 bases). CDR1 and CDR2 (germline): SGHDN, FVKESK. CDR3 length: 13 amino acids. The CDR3 DNA is TGTGCCAGCAGCCTCCAGGGGGGCAACGTCCTGACTTTC. The encoded protein is CASSLQGGNVLTF.

Comment on this clonotype: One end of the junction is discordant with germline, which a read error may explain. The CDR3 sequence: CASSLRGRGRKDEKLFF. CDR3 sequence (DNA): TGCGCCAGCAGCCTCCGAGGACGGGGGAGAAAGGATGAAAAACTGTTTTTT. J is TRBJ1-4 and V is TRBV7-8, with D tentatively TRBD1 (5 bases). The germline gives CDR1 SGHVS, CDR2 FQNEAQ. CDR3 length: 17 residues. Looking up the rest from reference TRBV7-8 and TRBJ1-4 gives the full variable domain: GAGVSQSPRYKVAKRGQDVALRCDPISGHVSLFWYQQALGQGPEFLTYFQNEAQLDKSGLPSDRFFAERPEGSVSTLKIQRTQQEDSAVYLCASSLRGRGRKDEKLFFGSGTQLSVL.

This chain joins TRBV12-3 or TRBV12-4 and TRBJ1-4, with TRBD1 matching 7 bases. With 4 bases clipped from V and 0 bases from J, the junction kept 5 bases outside the gene matches. The CDR3 has 16 residues. CDR3 protein: CASSSTGITTNEKLFF. Written as DNA, the CDR3 is TGTGCCAGCAGTTCGACAGGGATTACAACTAATGAAAAACTGTTTTTT.

Note on this clonotype: Just one base apart from a much larger clone, this may be a read error. This rearrangement joins TRBV24-1 to TRBJ2-7; possible D gene TRBD1, 6 bases. Germline V gene data show CDR1 as KGHDR and CDR2 as SFDVKD. The CDR3 extends over 13 amino acids. DNA for the CDR3: TGTGCCACCAGTCCGACAGGTTCCTACGAGCAGGACTTC. It encodes CATSPTGSYEQDF.

This clonotype was picked up many times. The J gene is TRBJ1-3, the V gene TRBV7-2; the D is unclear. CDR1 and CDR2 (germline): SGHTA, FQGNSA. The length of the CDR3 is 15 residues. V was shortened by 4 bases and J by 0 bases, with 10 bases between the two germline ends. Here the CDR3 DNA reads TGTGCCAGCAGCTCCTTCACGAGCTCTGGAAACACCATATATTTT. It is translated as CASSSFTSSGNTIYF.

The chain couples TRBV29-1 to TRBJ1-2, with TRBD1 identical over 9 bases. Germline V gene sequence: CDR1 SQVTM, CDR2 ANQGSEA. This CDR3 is 15 amino acids long. The V and J ends lost 3 bases and 7 bases, in that order; junction bases with no gene match: 12. Here the CDR3 DNA reads TGCAGCGTTGAGACCTACCGACAGGGGGAAGGTGGCTACACCTTC. The encoded protein is CSVETYRQGEGGYTF.